The following is a T cell receptor beta chain sequence with its context. Its matching antigen is unknown. The sample belongs to a study of OX40 agonist ivuxolimab in advanced cancers. Germline V gene data show CDR1 as SEHNR and CDR2 as FQNEAQ (reference sequence). This CDR3 region has 17 residues. Germline trimming cut 6 bases from V and 0 bases from J; bases unmatched to any gene: 13. Findings and limits, study-wide: Clonal expansion among partial responders at 0.1-3.0 mg/kg ranked near the lowest.

Clones were sequenced by immunoSEQ multiplex PCR, and TCRdb holds only the in-frame ones, with some missing. Of 69,000 or so clones in the sample, 80% to 90% are singletons; the top ten hold less than 7.5%. This receptor was identified in an adult with an advanced solid tumor such as melanoma, head and neck, liver or kidney cancer. J is TRBJ2-7 and V is TRBV7-9; 8 bases agree with TRBD1. The source was CD4+ or CD8+ T cells sorted from blood, collected in a trial of the OX40 agonist ivuxolimab. This chain's CDR3 is CASSSVTGGPSSYEQYF. The CDR3 nucleotides read TGTGCCAGCAGTTCAGTCACAGGGGGACCCAGCTCCTACGAGCAGTACTTC.